This T cell receptor beta chain emerged from a study of CD8+ T cells in alopecia areata. Whole-study findings and limits: In lesional scalp, particularly from alopecia totalis/universalis, clonality was higher than in normal scalp. Between patients, shared TCR sequences were less clear than in mice. This was possibly due in part to HLA diversity in the patient population.

Comment on this clone: Its antigen remains unknown.

V was pared by 2 bases and J by 6 bases, with 8 bases between. From germline, CDR1 is SGHAT and CDR2 FQNNGV. There are 13 residues in the CDR3. Extraction and reverse transcription of RNA yielded cDNA as the sequencing template. Generated by immunoSEQ multiplex PCR, the TCRdb table keeps only in-frame clones and is missing some. The sample has 3,500 to 4,000 clones, approximately 74% seen once; the top ten hold about 7%. Material for sequencing was skin. The chain uses TRBV11-2 and TRBJ1-5; no clear D gene. The sequence was collected from a human donor in good health. CDR3 protein: CASSLQVGQPQHF. In nucleotides, the CDR3 is TGTGCCAGCAGCTTACAGGTCGGTCAGCCCCAGCATTTT.